This T cell receptor beta chain was obtained from a study of cytomegalovirus exposure and HLA in healthy donors. Study-wide results and limits: In vitro confirmation showed three CMV-associated chains to be CMV antigen specific.

Assay: immunoSEQ multiplex PCR; the TCRdb copy retains only in-frame clones and omits some. The data hold 100,000 to 150,000 clones, with 88% observed a single time. CDR3 size: 14 residues. V was pared by 0 bases and J by 2 bases, with 5 bases between. Germline V gene lookup returns CDR1 SGHRS and CDR2 YFSETQ. About this clone: Its specificity is not known. Within the sample, other DNA sequences also encode this same CDR3.

Sequenced material: PBMCs. V usage is TRBV5-1 and J usage is TRBJ2-2; D gene ambiguous. The source of this sequence is a man aged 25-45 years in good health and CMV-seronegative. The CDR3 DNA follows: TGCGCCAGCAGCTTGGCCCTTAACACCGGGGAGCTGTTTTTT. Translated: CASSLALNTGELFF.